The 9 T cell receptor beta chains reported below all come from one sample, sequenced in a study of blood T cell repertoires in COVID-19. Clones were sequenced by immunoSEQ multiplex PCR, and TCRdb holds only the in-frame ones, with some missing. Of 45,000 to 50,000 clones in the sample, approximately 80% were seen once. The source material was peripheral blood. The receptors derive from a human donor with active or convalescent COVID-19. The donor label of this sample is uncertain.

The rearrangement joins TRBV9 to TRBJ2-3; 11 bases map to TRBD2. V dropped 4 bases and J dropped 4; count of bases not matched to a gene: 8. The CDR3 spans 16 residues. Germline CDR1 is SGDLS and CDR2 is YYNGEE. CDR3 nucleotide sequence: TGTGCCAGCAGCTCCTCCGAGACTAGCGGGGCAGATACGCAGTATTTT. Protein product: CASSSSETSGADTQYF.

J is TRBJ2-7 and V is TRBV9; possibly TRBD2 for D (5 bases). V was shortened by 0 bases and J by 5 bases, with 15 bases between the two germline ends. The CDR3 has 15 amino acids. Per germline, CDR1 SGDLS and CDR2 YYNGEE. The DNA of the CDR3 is TGTGCCAGCAGCGTAGAGGCTAGCAGAAGCCACGAGCAGTACTTC. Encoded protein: CASSVEASRSHEQYF. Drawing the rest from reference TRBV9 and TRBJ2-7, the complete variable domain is DSGVTQTPKHLITATGQRVTLRCSPRSGDLSVYWYQQSLDQGLQFLIQYYNGEERAKGNILERFSAQQFPDLHSELNLSSLELGDSALYFCASSVEASRSHEQYFGPGTRLTVT.

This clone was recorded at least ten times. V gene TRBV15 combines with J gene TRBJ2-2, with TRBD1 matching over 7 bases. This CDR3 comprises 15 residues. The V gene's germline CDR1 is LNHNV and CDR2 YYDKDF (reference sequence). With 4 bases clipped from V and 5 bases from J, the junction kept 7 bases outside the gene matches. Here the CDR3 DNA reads TGTGCCACCAGCAAAGGCGACAGGGATACCGGGGAGCTGTTTTTT. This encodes CATSKGDRDTGELFF. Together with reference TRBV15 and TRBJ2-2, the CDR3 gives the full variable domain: DAMVIQNPRYQVTQFGKPVTLSCSQTLNHNVMYWYQQKSSQAPKLLFHYYDKDFNNEADTPDNFQSRRPNTSFCFLDIRSPGLGDTAMYLCATSKGDRDTGELFFGEGSRLTVL.

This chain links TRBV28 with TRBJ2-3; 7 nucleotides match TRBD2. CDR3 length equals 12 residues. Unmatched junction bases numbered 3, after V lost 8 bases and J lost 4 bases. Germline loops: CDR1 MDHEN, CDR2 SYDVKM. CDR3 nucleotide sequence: TGTGCCAGCTGGGGGGGAGCAGATACGCAGTATTTT. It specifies CASWGGADTQYF.

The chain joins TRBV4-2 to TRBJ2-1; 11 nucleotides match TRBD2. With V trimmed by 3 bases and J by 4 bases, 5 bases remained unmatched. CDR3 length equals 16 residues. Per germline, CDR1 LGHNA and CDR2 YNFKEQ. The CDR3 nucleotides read TGTGCCAGCAGCCAGAACTTAGCGGGAGGGTACAATGAGCAGTTCTTC. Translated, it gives CASSQNLAGGYNEQFF.

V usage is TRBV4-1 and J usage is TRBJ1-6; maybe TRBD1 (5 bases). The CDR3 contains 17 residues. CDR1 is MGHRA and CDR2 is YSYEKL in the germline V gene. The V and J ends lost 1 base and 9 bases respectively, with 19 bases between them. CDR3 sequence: CASSQVGSQGFGSPLHF. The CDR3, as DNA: TGCGCCAGCAGCCAAGTAGGTAGCCAGGGTTTTGGTTCACCCCTCCACTTT.

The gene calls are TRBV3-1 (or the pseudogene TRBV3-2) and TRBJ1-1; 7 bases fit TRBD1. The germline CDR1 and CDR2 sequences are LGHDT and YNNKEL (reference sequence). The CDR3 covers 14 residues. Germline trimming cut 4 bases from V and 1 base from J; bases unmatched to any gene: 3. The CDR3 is CASSRRQGNTEAFF. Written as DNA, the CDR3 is TGTGCCAGCAGCCGGAGACAGGGGAACACTGAAGCTTTCTTT.

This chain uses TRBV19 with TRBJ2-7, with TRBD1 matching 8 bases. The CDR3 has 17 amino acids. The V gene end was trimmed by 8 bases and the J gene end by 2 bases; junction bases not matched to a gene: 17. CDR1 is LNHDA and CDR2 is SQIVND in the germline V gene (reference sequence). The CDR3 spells CASRGQGGVGVPYEQYF. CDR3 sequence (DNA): TGTGCCAGTCGAGGACAGGGAGGCGTGGGGGTACCCTACGAGCAGTACTTC.

The CDR3 sequence: CASSGTENTEAFF. In DNA form, the CDR3 reads TGTGCCAGCAGCGGGACAGAGAACACTGAAGCTTTCTTT. This chain links TRBV14 with TRBJ1-1; TRBD1 agrees at 7 bases. CDR3 length equals 13 residues. Germline assignment: CDR1 SGHDN and CDR2 FVKESK. J lost 1 base, V lost 5 bases, and 1 base had no gene match.